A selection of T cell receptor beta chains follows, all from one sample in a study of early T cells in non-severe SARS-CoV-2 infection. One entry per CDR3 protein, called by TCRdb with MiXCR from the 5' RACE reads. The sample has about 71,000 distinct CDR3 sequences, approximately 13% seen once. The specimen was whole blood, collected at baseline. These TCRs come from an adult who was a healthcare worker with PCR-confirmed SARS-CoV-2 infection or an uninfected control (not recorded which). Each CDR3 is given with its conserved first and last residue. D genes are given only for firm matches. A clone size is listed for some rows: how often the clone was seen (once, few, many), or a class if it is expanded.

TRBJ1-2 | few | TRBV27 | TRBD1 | TGTGCCAGCAGTCCGCGGACAGGGGAATATGGCTACACCTTC | CASSPRTGEYGYTF
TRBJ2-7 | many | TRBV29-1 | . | TGCAGCGCACAGGTCTCCTACGAGCAGTACTTC | CSAQVSYEQYF
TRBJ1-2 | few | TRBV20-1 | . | TGCAGTGCTAGAGACAGGGAATTTAACTATGGCTACACCTTC | CSARDREFNYGYTF
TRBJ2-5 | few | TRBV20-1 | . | TGCAGTCCTCAGGGGTCTCTCGGGACCCAGTACTTC | CSPQGSLGTQYF
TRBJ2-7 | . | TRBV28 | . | TGTGCCAGCAGCCGCCCGACAACTAACTACGAGCAGTACTTC | CASSRPTTNYEQYF
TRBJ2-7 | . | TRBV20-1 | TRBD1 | TGCAGTGCTAGGACAGGGGGCGTTTGGGCCTACGAGCAGTACTTC | CSARTGGVWAYEQYF
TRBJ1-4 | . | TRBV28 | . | TGTGCCAGCTCCTCCAGGGAGTTGGATGAAAAACTGTTTTTT | CASSSRELDEKLFF
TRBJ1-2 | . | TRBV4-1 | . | TGCGCCAGCAGCCAAGATGACGGACAAAGGGGCTACACCTTC | CASSQDDGQRGYTF
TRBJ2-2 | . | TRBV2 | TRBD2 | TGTGCCAGCAGTGATATACTAGCGGTTTTTAACGGGGAGCTGTTTTTT | CASSDILAVFNGELFF
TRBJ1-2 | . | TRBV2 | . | TGTGCCAGCATCGCCAACCCCTTTTCGAATGGCTACACCTTC | CASIANPFSNGYTF
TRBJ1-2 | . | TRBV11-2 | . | TGTGCCAGCAGCTTTGGAGGGGAAGGTGGCTACACCTTC | CASSFGGEGGYTF
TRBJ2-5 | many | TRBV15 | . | TGTGCCACCAGCAGGCCGAGCCCGGGACTGAAAGAGACCCAGTACTTC | CATSRPSPGLKETQYF
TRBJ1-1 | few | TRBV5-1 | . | TGCGCCAGCAGCGCCCTAGGGGACCGGGAGGAAGCTTTCTTT | CASSALGDREEAFF
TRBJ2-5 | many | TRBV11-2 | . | TGTGCCAGCAGCCCCCGACCCAGGGGAGGAGAGACCCAGTACTTC | CASSPRPRGGETQYF
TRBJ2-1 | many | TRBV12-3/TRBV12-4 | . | TGTGCCAGCAGTAATCAGTGGGGTTCGCCCTACTTC | CASSNQWGSPYF
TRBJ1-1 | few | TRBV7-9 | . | TGTGCCAGCAGCTTACCACGAGAAGCTTTCTTT | CASSLPREAFF
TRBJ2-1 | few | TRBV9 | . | TGTGCCAGCAGCGTAGGAGACAATGAGCAGTTCTTC | CASSVGDNEQFF
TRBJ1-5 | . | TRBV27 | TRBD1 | TGTGCCAGCAGCGTTGGGACAGCCCGACGGCCCCAGCATTTT | CASSVGTARRPQHF
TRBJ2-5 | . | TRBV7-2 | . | TGTGCCAGCAGCCTCGGACAGCCGGCCCAGTACTTC | CASSLGQPAQYF
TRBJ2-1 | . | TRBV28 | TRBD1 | TGTGCCAGCAGCCATACAGGGGGGACCTACAATGAGCAGTTCTTC | CASSHTGGTYNEQFF
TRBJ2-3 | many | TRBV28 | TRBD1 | TGTGCCAGCAGTACAGGGGGCACAGATACGCAGTATTTT | CASSTGGTDTQYF
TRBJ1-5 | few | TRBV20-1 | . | TGCAGTGCTAGCGCACAGGGTCGCCAGCCCCAGCATTTT | CSASAQGRQPQHF
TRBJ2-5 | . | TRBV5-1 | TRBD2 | TGCGCCAGCAGCTGGGAGGGCTACCAAGAGACCCAGTACTTC | CASSWEGYQETQYF
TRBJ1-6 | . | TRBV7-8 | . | TGTGCCAGCAGCTCTCAACAGGGTGCCTATAATTCACCCCTCCACTTT | CASSSQQGAYNSPLHF
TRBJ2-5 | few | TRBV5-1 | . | TGCGCCAGCAGCGGGAAAGTACCCCAAGAGACCCAGTACTTC | CASSGKVPQETQYF
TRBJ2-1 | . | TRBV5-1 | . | TGCGCCAGCAGCTTTGAGATTTGGGATAGCGCCCCCAATGAGCAGTTCTTC | CASSFEIWDSAPNEQFF
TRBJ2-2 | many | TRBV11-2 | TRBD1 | TGTGCCAGCAGCTCCGGGACAGCTACCACCGGGGAGCTGTTTTTT | CASSSGTATTGELFF
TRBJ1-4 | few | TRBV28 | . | TGTGCCAGCAGTTTAAGGGTCCGGGCAGGGAATGAAAAACTGTTTTTT | CASSLRVRAGNEKLFF
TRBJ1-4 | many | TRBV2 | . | TGTGCCAGCAGTGAATGGCAGCGGTTAAATGAAAAACTGTTTTTT | CASSEWQRLNEKLFF
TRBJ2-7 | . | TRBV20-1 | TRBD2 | TGCAGTGCTAGGGTACGGGAGGACGAGCAGTACTTC | CSARVREDEQYF
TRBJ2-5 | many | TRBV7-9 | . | TGTGCCAGCAGCTTAGGCACCGAGACCCAGTACTTC | CASSLGTETQYF
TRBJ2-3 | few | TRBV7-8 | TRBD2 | TGTGCCAGCAGCTTCATATCTAGCGGGGGGCCCGGGAGTACGCAGTATTTT | CASSFISSGGPGSTQYF
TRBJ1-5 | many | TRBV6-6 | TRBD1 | TGTGCCAGCAGTTACACGCCTTGGGACAGTAATCAGCCCCAGCATTTT | CASSYTPWDSNQPQHF
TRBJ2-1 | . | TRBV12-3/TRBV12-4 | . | TGTGCCAGCAAGAGCCCGGGATCGCCACCCGGGGAGCAGTTCTTC | CASKSPGSPPGEQFF
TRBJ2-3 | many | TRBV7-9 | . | TGTGCCAGCAGCTTTGGGACAGATACGCAGTATTTT | CASSFGTDTQYF
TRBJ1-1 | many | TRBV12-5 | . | TGTGCTAGTGGTTTTTACAGGGCCGCGGACACTGAAGCTTTCTTT | CASGFYRAADTEAFF
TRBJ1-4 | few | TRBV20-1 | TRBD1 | TGCAGTGCTCGGGACAGCCCGGGCGAAAAACTGTTTTTT | CSARDSPGEKLFF
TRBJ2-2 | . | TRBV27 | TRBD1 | TGTGCCAGCAGTTTAGCACAGGGGGCTTCCGTTATCGGGGAGCTGTTTTTT | CASSLAQGASVIGELFF
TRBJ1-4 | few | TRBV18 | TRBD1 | TGTGCCAGCTCATTGGGACAGAATAATGAAAAACTGTTTTTT | CASSLGQNNEKLFF
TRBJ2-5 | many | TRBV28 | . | TGTGCCAGCAGTCCGCTAGACGCGGGCCAAGAGACCCAGTACTTC | CASSPLDAGQETQYF